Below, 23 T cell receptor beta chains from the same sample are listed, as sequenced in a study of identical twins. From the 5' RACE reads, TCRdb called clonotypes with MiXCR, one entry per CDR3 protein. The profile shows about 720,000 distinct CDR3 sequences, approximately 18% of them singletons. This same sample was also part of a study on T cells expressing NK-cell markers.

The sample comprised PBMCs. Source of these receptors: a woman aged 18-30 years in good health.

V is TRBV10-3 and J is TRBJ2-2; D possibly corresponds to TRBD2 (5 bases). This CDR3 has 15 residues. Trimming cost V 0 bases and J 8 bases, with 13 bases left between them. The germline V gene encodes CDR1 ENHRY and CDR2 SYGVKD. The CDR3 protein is CAISESLRDYGELFF. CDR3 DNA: TGTGCCATCAGTGAGTCCCTACGGGATTATGGGGAGCTGTTTTTT.

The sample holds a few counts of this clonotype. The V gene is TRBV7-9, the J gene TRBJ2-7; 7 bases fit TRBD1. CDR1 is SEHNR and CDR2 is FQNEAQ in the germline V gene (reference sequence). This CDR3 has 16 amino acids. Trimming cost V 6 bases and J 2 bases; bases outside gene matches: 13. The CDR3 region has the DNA TGTGCCAGCAGATTCGAACGGACAGGCGAAACCTACGAGCAGTACTTC. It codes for CASRFERTGETYEQYF.

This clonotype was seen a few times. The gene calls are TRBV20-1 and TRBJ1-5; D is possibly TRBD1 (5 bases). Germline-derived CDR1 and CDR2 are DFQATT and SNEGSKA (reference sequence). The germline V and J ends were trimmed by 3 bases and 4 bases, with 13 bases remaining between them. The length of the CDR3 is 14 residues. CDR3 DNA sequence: TGCAGTGCTAGGGTGGGGGGTCGGAATCAGCCCCAGCATTTT. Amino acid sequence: CSARVGGRNQPQHF.

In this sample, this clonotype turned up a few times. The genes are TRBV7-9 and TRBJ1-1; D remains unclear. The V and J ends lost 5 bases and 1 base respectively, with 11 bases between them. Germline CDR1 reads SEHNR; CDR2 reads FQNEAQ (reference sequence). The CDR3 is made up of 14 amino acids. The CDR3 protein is CASSLNHPNTEAFF. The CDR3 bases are TGTGCCAGCAGCCTAAATCATCCGAACACTGAAGCTTTCTTT.

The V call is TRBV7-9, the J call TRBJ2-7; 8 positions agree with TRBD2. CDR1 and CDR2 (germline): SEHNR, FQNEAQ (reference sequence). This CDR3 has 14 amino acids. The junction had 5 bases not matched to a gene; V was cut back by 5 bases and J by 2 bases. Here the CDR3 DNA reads TGTGCCAGCAGCCGGGAGGGAGTCCCCTACGAGCAGTACTTC. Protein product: CASSREGVPYEQYF.

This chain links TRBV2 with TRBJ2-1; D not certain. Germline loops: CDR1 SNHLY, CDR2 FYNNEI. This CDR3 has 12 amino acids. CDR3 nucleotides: TGTGCTACCCAGTGGATTAGTAATGAGCAGTTCTTC. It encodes CATQWISNEQFF.

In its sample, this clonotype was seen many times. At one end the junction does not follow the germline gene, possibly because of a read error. This CDR3 reads CASSDSGADTEAFF. The CDR3 DNA reads TGTGCCAGCAGTGACTCCGGGGCTGACACTGAAGCTTTCTTT. The chain couples TRBV6-5 to TRBJ1-1; a possible D gene is TRBD1 (5 bases). The CDR3 loop spans 14 amino acids. Germline CDR1 reads MNHEY; CDR2 reads SVGAGI.

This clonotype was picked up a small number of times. The CDR3 DNA sequence: TGTGCCAGCAGTATATACGCGGGGGGGGAGCTGTTTTTT. Its translation: CASSIYAGGELFF. The V and J genes are TRBV27 and TRBJ2-2; perhaps TRBD2 as D (6 bases). V lost 5 bases, J lost 8 bases, and 12 bases lay in between. Germline CDR1 MNHEY, CDR2 SMNVEV (reference sequence). The CDR3 length is 13 residues.

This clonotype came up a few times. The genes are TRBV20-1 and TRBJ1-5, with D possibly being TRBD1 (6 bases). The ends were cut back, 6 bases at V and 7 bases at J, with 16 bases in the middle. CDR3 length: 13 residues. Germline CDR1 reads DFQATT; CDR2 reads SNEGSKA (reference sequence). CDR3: CSAAQGLRQPQHF. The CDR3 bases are TGCAGTGCCGCGCAGGGGCTAAGGCAGCCCCAGCATTTT.

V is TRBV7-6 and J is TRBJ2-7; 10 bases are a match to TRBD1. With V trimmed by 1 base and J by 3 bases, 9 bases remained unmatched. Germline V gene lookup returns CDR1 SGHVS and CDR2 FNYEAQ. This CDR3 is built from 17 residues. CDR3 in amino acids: CASSLVIAGQGFYEQYF. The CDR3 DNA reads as TGTGCCAGCAGCTTAGTCATCGCGGGACAGGGGTTCTACGAGCAGTACTTC.

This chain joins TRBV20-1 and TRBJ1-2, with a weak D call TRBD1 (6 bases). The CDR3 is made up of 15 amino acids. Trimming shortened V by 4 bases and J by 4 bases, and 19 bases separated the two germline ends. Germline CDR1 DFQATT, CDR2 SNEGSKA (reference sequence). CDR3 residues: CSATRPRQAIYGYTF. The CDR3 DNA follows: TGCAGTGCTACTAGACCCCGACAGGCGATCTATGGCTACACCTTC.

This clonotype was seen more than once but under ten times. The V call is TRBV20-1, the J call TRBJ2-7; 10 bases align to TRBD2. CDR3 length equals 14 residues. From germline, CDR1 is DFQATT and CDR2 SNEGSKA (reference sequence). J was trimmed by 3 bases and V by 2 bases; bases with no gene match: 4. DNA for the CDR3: TGCAGTGCTAGAAGGTCTAGCGGGAGCTACGAGCAGTACTTC. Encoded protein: CSARRSSGSYEQYF.

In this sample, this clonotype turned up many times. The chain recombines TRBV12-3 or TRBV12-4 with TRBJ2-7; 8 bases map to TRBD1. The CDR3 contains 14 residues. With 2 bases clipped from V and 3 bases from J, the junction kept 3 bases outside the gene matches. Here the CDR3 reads CASSLRDRSYEQYF. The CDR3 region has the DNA TGTGCCAGCAGTTTACGGGACAGGAGCTACGAGCAGTACTTC.

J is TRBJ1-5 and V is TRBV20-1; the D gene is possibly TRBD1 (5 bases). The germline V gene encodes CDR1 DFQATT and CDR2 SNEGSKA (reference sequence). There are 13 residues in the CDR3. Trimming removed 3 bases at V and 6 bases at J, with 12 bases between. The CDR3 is CSARRGYGQPQHF. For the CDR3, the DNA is TGCAGTGCTAGGAGGGGTTACGGTCAGCCCCAGCATTTT.

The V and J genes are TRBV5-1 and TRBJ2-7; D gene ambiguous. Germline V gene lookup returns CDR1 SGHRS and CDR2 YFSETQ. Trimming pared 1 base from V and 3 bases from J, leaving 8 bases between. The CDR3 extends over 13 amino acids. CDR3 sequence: CASSLTQNYEQYF. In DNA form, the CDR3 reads TGCGCCAGCAGCTTGACACAGAACTACGAGCAGTACTTC.

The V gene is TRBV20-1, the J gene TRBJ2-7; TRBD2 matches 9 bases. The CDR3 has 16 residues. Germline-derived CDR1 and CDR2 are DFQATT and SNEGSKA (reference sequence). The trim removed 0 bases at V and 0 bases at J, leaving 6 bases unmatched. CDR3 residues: CSARDTAGGVSYEQYF. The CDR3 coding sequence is TGCAGTGCTAGAGATACGGCGGGAGGGGTCTCCTACGAGCAGTACTTC.

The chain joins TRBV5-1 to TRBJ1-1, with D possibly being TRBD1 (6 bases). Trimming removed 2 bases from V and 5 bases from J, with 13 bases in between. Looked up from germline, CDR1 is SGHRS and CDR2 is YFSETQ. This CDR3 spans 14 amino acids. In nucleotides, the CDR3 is TGCGCCAGCAGCTTCAGGGGCGTCGGGACTGAAGCTTTCTTT. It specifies CASSFRGVGTEAFF.

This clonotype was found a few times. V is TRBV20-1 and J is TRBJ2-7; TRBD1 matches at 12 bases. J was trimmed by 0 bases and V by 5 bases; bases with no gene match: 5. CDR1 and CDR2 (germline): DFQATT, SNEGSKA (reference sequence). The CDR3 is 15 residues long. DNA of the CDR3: TGCAGTGCTGTCCCGGGACAGGGGGCCTCCTACGAGCAGTACTTC. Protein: CSAVPGQGASYEQYF.

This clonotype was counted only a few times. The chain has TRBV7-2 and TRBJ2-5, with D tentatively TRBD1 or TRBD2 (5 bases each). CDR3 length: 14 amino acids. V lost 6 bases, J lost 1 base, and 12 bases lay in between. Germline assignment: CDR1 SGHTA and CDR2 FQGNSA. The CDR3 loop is CASSPGLAQETQYF. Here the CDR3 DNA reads TGTGCCAGCAGTCCAGGGCTAGCCCAAGAGACCCAGTACTTC.

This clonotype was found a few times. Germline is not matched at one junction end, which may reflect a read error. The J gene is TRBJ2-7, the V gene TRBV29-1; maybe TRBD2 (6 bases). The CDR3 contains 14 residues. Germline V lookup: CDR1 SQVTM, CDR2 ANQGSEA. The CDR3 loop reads CSVEDRRVSDEQYF. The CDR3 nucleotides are TGCAGCGTTGAAGATCGGAGGGTCTCCGACGAGCAGTACTTC.

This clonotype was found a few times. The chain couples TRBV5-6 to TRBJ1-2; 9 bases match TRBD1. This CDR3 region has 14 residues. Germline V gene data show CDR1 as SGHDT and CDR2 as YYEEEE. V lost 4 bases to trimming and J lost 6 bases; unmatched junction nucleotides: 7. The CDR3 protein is CASSLGQGRDGYTF. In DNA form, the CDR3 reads TGTGCCAGCAGCCTCGGACAGGGGCGGGATGGCTACACCTTC.

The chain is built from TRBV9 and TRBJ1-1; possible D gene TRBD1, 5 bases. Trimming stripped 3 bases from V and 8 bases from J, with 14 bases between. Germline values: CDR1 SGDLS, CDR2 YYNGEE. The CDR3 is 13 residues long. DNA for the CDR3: TGTGCCAGCAGCGCCCTCGGGGCAGTCGAAGCTTTCTTT. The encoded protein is CASSALGAVEAFF.

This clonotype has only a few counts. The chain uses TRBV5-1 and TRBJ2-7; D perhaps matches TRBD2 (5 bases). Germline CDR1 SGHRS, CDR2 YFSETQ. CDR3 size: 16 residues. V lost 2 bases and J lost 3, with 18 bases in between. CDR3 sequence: CASSFLSASRGYEQYF. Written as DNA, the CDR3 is TGCGCCAGCAGCTTTTTGTCGGCTAGCCGGGGCTACGAGCAGTACTTC. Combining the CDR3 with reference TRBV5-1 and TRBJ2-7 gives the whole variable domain KAGVTQTPRYLIKTRGQQVTLSCSPISGHRSVSWYQQTPGQGLQFLFEYFSETQRNKGNFPGRFSGRQFSNSRSEMNVSTLELGDSALYLCASSFLSASRGYEQYFGPGTRLTVT.